This T cell receptor beta chain derives from a study of cytomegalovirus exposure and HLA in healthy donors. Study-wide background: The 120 or so validation repertoires, a later analysis reported, used the same platform as the approximately 670 first-cohort repertoires.

Sequencing used immunoSEQ multiplex PCR; TCRdb keeps in-frame clones, though not all of them. In the table there are over 100,000 clones, approximately 89% of which are singletons. Points from the study as a whole: First-cohort TCR clusters tended to co-occur in the 130 or so validation repertoires, a later analysis found.

Regarding this clone: Its antigen remains unidentified.

The CDR3 spans 14 residues. Trimming at V came to 3 bases and at J to 3 bases, leaving 4 bases not matched to a gene. Per the germline V gene, CDR1 is SEHNR and CDR2 is FQNEAQ (reference sequence). This sequence joins TRBV7-9 and TRBJ1-2; 7 nucleotides line up with TRBD1. Specimen: PBMCs. The source of this sequence is a woman under 30 in good health and CMV-seronegative. The CDR3 region has the DNA TGTGCCAGCAGCTTTACAGGGGAATACTATGGCTACACCTTC. Its protein is CASSFTGEYYGYTF.